The 15 T cell receptor beta chains reported below all come from one sample, sequenced in a study of blood T cell repertoires in COVID-19. Sequenced by immunoSEQ multiplex PCR; TCRdb stores in-frame clones only, minus some. The sample yields roughly 69,000 clones, roughly four fifths seen once. Sequenced: peripheral blood. All receptors derive from a human donor in a cohort sampled during active COVID-19.

This rearrangement joins TRBV7-8 to TRBJ2-7, with a weak D call TRBD2 (6 bases). The CDR3 spans 14 residues. V gave up 4 bases and J gave up 5 bases, with 15 bases separating them. Germline loops: CDR1 SGHVS, CDR2 FQNEAQ. The CDR3 nucleotides are TGTGCCAGCAGCTCTGTACTAGCAGGCCACGAGCAGTACTTC. Translating it yields CASSSVLAGHEQYF.

The gene calls are TRBV14 and TRBJ1-4, with TRBD1 as a possible D gene (6 bases). Trimming removed 1 base at V and 10 bases at J, with 16 bases between. Germline CDR1 is SGHDN and CDR2 is FVKESK. This CDR3 contains 15 residues. The CDR3 DNA sequence: TGTGCCAGCAGCCAAGTCGCTGGGGACACGGGAAAACTGTTTTTT. This translates into CASSQVAGDTGKLFF.

The rearrangement links TRBV5-4 to TRBJ1-2, with 8 bases that match TRBD1. The length of the CDR3 is 15 residues. Germline lookup yields CDR1 SGHNT and CDR2 YYREEE (reference sequence). With V trimmed by 5 bases and J by 0 bases, 6 bases remained unmatched. Written as DNA, the CDR3 is TGTGCCAGCAGTTCCGGGACAGGAACTAACTATGGCTACACCTTC. It yields the protein CASSSGTGTNYGYTF.

V usage is TRBV27 and J usage is TRBJ2-7; the D gene is possibly TRBD2 (6 bases). V was clipped by 8 bases and J by 0 bases, with 14 bases between them. This CDR3 is built from 14 residues. The germline CDR1 and CDR2 sequences are MNHEY and SMNVEV (reference sequence). CDR3 protein: CASGYLRGSYEQYF. Written as DNA, the CDR3 is TGTGCCAGCGGATACTTGCGGGGCTCCTACGAGCAGTACTTC.

This clone was observed once. The chain joins TRBV28 to TRBJ2-2; D may be TRBD1 (6 bases). CDR1 is MDHEN, CDR2 SYDVKM, per germline. CDR3 length: 16 amino acids. With 8 bases removed from V and 5 bases from J, the gap between germline ends came to 21 bases. The CDR3 loop reads CASCSGALSKTGELFF. Written as DNA, the CDR3 is TGTGCCAGCTGCTCAGGGGCACTATCCAAAACCGGGGAGCTGTTTTTT.

The chain carries TRBV4-3 and TRBJ2-1; no clear D gene. V was trimmed by 1 base and J by 5 bases, leaving 6 bases between them. The CDR3 loop spans 13 amino acids. The germline CDR1 and CDR2 sequences are LGHNA and YSLEER. As DNA, the CDR3 is TGCGCCAGCAGCCAAGTTAGTGACAATGAGCAGTTCTTC. As protein: CASSQVSDNEQFF.

This clone was counted once. This sequence joins TRBV27 and TRBJ2-7, with D possibly matching TRBD2 (6 bases). Germline assignment: CDR1 MNHEY and CDR2 SMNVEV (reference sequence). The CDR3 contains 13 residues. Trimming pared 7 bases from V and 3 bases from J, leaving 13 bases between. The CDR3 DNA reads as TGTGCCAGCAAGGAGGGGCCCAACTACGAGCAGTACTTC. It codes for CASKEGPNYEQYF.

V is TRBV19 and J is TRBJ2-7; TRBD1 aligns across 9 bases. In germline, CDR1 is LNHDA, CDR2 SQIVND (reference sequence). The CDR3 is made up of 15 amino acids. V lost 7 bases and J lost 6; bases outside the gene matches: 13. The CDR3: CASTPAWDRVGEQYF. CDR3 nucleotides: TGTGCCAGTACGCCGGCTTGGGACAGGGTGGGCGAGCAGTACTTC. Full variable domain (missing parts from reference TRBV19 and TRBJ2-7): DGGITQSPKYLFRKEGQNVTLSCEQNLNHDAMYWYRQDPGQGLRLIYYSQIVNDFQKGDIAEGYSVSREKKESFPLTVTSAQKNPTAFYLCASTPAWDRVGEQYFGPGTRLTVT.

CDR3 sequence reads: CASSQDKLGNTGYEQYF. CDR3 DNA sequence: TGTGCCAGCAGCCAAGATAAACTCGGTAACACAGGGTACGAGCAGTACTTC. The V and J genes are TRBV14 and TRBJ2-7; a weak D match, TRBD1 (6 bases). This CDR3 has 17 residues. V was cut by 0 bases and J by 4 bases, with 19 bases left in between. Germline CDR1 is SGHDN and CDR2 is FVKESK.

V and J are TRBV18 and TRBJ2-3, with TRBD1 identical over 8 bases. There are 14 residues in the CDR3. CDR1 is KGHSH, CDR2 LQKENI, per germline. V was clipped by 4 bases and J by 4 bases; unmatched bases: 4. CDR3 nucleotides: TGTGCCAGCTCACTCGCAGGGGGCTCAGATACGCAGTATTTT. Translating it yields CASSLAGGSDTQYF.

The V call is TRBV6-2 or TRBV6-3, the J call TRBJ2-3; TRBD2 matches 10 bases. From germline, CDR1 is MNHEY and CDR2 SVGEGT. The CDR3 is made up of 19 amino acids. Trimming took 4 bases from V and 4 from J; bases not matched to a gene: 17. CDR3 DNA sequence: TGTGCCAGCAGTTCCACCCGGACTAGCGGAGTGGGAAGGGCAGATACGCAGTATTTT. Its protein is CASSSTRTSGVGRADTQYF.

The V and J genes are TRBV5-4 and TRBJ1-2, with no clear D. Per the germline V gene, CDR1 is SGHNT and CDR2 is YYREEE (reference sequence). The CDR3 runs to 14 residues. V was clipped by 5 bases and J by 4 bases, with 15 bases between them. The CDR3, as DNA: TGTGCCAGCAGAGAGGCCGGCAGCCTCTATGGCTACACCTTC. Its translation: CASREAGSLYGYTF.

This clone was seen a single time. The chain uses TRBV7-9 and TRBJ1-2; D uncertain. Per the germline V gene, CDR1 is SEHNR and CDR2 is FQNEAQ (reference sequence). Between the trimmed V and J ends, which lost 3 bases and 6 bases, there was a span of 14 bases. The CDR3 length is 14 residues. The CDR3 reads CASSFPSPSHGYTF. CDR3 nucleotides: TGTGCCAGCAGCTTCCCGTCCCCAAGCCATGGCTACACCTTC.

The chain has TRBV5-1 and TRBJ2-7; tentative D call: TRBD2 (5 bases). Germline CDR1 reads SGHRS; CDR2 reads YFSETQ. V shed 4 bases and J shed 6 bases, with 14 bases lying between them. This CDR3 has 13 amino acids. For the CDR3, the DNA is TGCGCCAGCAGCCTGTATCGGGGAAGCGAGCAGTACTTC. It translates to CASSLYRGSEQYF.

A single count supports this clone. This chain uses TRBV6-2 or TRBV6-3 with TRBJ2-6; D is undetermined. Germline CDR1 reads MNHEY; CDR2 reads SVGEGT. The CDR3 consists of 15 residues. V was clipped by 0 bases and J by 3 bases, with 6 bases between them. This CDR3 reads CASSYSRSGANVLTF. CDR3 DNA sequence: TGTGCCAGCAGTTACTCGAGGAGTGGGGCCAACGTCCTGACTTTC.